This TCR beta chain appears in the sequencing data of a study of CD8+CD57+ T cells in acquired aplastic anemia. Genomic DNA was employed as the template in profiling TCR beta VDJ and CDR3. Via MiXCR, TCRdb re-called the reads, giving one row per CDR3 protein. The sample shows under 200,000 distinct CDR3 sequences, 71% of them seen only once. The V gene end was trimmed by 0 bases and the J gene end by 4 bases; junction bases not matched to a gene: 9. CDR1 KGHDR and CDR2 SFDVKD come from the germline V gene. The CDR3 consists of 17 residues. The authors sequenced patients whose flow cytometry had shown CD8+CD57+ cell expansion.

This clonotype was sampled from a human donor with aplastic anemia. This sequence joins TRBV24-1 and TRBJ2-5, with 8 bases that match TRBD2. Sequenced sample: sorted CD4+, CD8+, or CD8+CD57+ T cells (not recorded which) from PBMCs. The CDR3 bases are TGTGCCACCAGTGATTTGGGGGCGGGGGGAGAATTAGAGACCCAGTACTTC. Its translation is CATSDLGAGGELETQYF.